This is a list of T cell receptor beta chains from one sample in a study of blood T cell repertoires in COVID-19. Here immunoSEQ multiplex PCR was the method, and the copy in TCRdb shows in-frame clones only, minus some. The data contain approximately 320,000 clones, 90% of them seen just once; the ten biggest clones take up 2.6%. Sequencing used PBMCs or T cells enriched from blood (not recorded which). The receptors here all came from a man between 60 and 70 years old who had recovered from COVID-19. Each CDR3 is given with its conserved first and last residue. The order of the fields is CDR3 length, D gene, V gene, J gene, clone size, CDR3 protein, CDR3 DNA. A D gene is named only where the DNA matches it firmly. Not every row has a clone size; where given, it reads once, few, many or a size class.

14	-	TRBV29-1	TRBJ2-2	-	CSVVAGSNTGELFF	TGCAGCGTTGTCGCGGGTAGTAACACCGGGGAGCTGTTTTTT
17	-	TRBV5-1	TRBJ1-1	-	CASSLDYRSRRDTEAFF	TGCGCCAGCAGCTTGGATTACAGATCGAGGCGGGACACTGAAGCTTTCTTT
16	-	TRBV5-4	TRBJ2-1	-	CASSTNGRGRYNEQFF	TGTGCCAGCAGCACCAACGGTAGAGGAAGGTACAATGAGCAGTTCTTC
13	TRBD1	TRBV25-1	TRBJ1-2	-	CASSELDRVGYTF	TGTGCCAGCAGTGAGTTGGACAGGGTAGGCTACACCTTC
14	-	TRBV6-5	TRBJ2-3	-	CASSYGTTTDTQYF	TGTGCCAGCAGTTATGGGACAACCACAGATACGCAGTATTTT
14	TRBD1	TRBV30	TRBJ1-2	-	CAWSVQGSNYGYTF	TGTGCCTGGAGTGTACAGGGGAGTAACTATGGCTACACCTTC
13	-	TRBV6-1	TRBJ2-7	-	CASSDGRAYEQYF	TGTGCCAGCAGTGATGGCAGGGCCTACGAGCAGTACTTC
18	TRBD2	TRBV2	TRBJ2-7	-	CASSEARTSSGLPHEQYF	TGTGCCAGCAGTGAAGCGCGCACCTCTAGCGGTTTGCCCCACGAGCAGTACTTC
15	-	TRBV28	TRBJ1-3	-	CASSSSGTSGNTIYF	TGTGCCAGCAGTTCCTCCGGGACATCTGGAAACACCATATATTTT
18	-	TRBV7-2	TRBJ2-1	-	CASSPRGQVGGSYNEQFF	TGTGCCAGCAGCCCAAGAGGGCAGGTAGGGGGTTCGTACAATGAGCAGTTCTTC
14	TRBD2	TRBV9	TRBJ2-5	once	CASSLAGSQETQYF	TGTGCCAGCAGTCTAGCGGGCTCACAAGAGACCCAGTACTTC
15	TRBD1	TRBV19	TRBJ1-2	-	CASTQDRGLAYGYTF	TGTGCCAGTACCCAGGACAGGGGGCTAGCCTATGGCTACACCTTC
16	-	TRBV10-1	TRBJ2-5	-	CASSESRTPSQETQYF	TGCGCCAGCAGTGAATCTAGGACACCAAGTCAAGAGACCCAGTACTTC
15	-	TRBV19	TRBJ1-3	-	CASSIGRAGGNTIYF	TGTGCCAGTAGTATAGGACGTGCGGGGGGAAACACCATATATTTT
13	-	TRBV5-1	TRBJ2-7	-	CASSEENSYEQYF	TGCGCCAGCAGCGAAGAGAATTCCTACGAGCAGTACTTC
11	-	TRBV7-9	TRBJ1-4	-	CASTEDEKLFF	TGTGCCAGCACAGAGGATGAAAAACTGTTTTTT
14	-	TRBV2	TRBJ1-2	-	CASTQQVPRSSYTF	TGTGCCAGCACGCAACAGGTACCTCGGAGTAGCTACACCTTC
17	-	TRBV27	TRBJ2-1	-	CASSYGTSPRGQVEQFF	TGTGCCAGCAGTTACGGGACAAGTCCCCGTGGGCAGGTCGAGCAGTTCTTC
16	TRBD2	TRBV9	TRBJ2-1	-	CASSIHGLAGGNEQFF	TGTGCCAGCAGCATTCATGGACTAGCGGGGGGGAATGAGCAGTTCTTC
14	TRBD2	TRBV4-2	TRBJ2-7	-	CASSQGSGNYEQYF	TGTGCCAGCAGCCAAGGAAGCGGGAACTACGAGCAGTACTTC
13	-	TRBV9	TRBJ1-1	-	CASSVDGATEAFF	TGTGCCAGCAGCGTAGATGGGGCCACTGAAGCTTTCTTT
16	-	TRBV11-3	TRBJ1-1	-	CASSLRGVTVNTEAFF	TGTGCCAGCAGCTTACGAGGAGTGACGGTGAACACTGAAGCTTTCTTT
14	-	TRBV2	TRBJ1-4	-	CASFRETTNEKLFF	TGTGCCAGCTTCAGGGAAACAACTAATGAAAAACTGTTTTTT
19	TRBD2	TRBV2	TRBJ2-3	-	CASISTWLAGVLSTDTQYF	TGTGCCAGCATAAGTACTTGGCTAGCGGGGGTTCTTAGCACAGATACGCAGTATTTT
13	-	TRBV10-3	TRBJ1-2	-	CAISEQDNYGYTF	TGTGCCATCAGTGAACAGGATAACTATGGCTACACCTTC
16	-	TRBV30	TRBJ2-2	few	CAWTPVRGFRGGELFF	TGTGCCTGGACTCCCGTCAGGGGATTTAGAGGCGGGGAGCTGTTTTTT
15	-	TRBV30	TRBJ2-2	once	CAWSRRTPNTGELFF	TGTGCCTGGAGTCGTCGGACACCGAACACCGGGGAGCTGTTTTTT
16	TRBD2	TRBV5-1	TRBJ2-3	-	CASSLYSGRIADTQYF	TGCGCCAGCAGCTTGTATAGCGGGAGAATTGCAGATACGCAGTATTTT
18	-	TRBV7-3	TRBJ2-7	-	CASSPPPHLASSSYEQYF	TGTGCCAGCAGCCCCCCTCCACATTTAGCCTCGAGCTCCTACGAGCAGTACTTC
15	TRBD1	TRBV7-2	TRBJ2-3	-	CASSLGRGQALTQYF	TGTGCCAGCAGCTTAGGCCGAGGACAGGCCCTTACGCAGTATTTT
13	-	TRBV7-9	TRBJ1-2	-	CASSLGGRPLDTF	TGTGCCAGCAGCTTAGGGGGCCGACCTTTAGACACCTTC